Below, one T cell receptor beta chain is given with its context. Its recognized antigen is unknown. The input lacks base qualities; no much larger clone sits a single base away. The data stem from a study of PD-1 blockade in mismatch repair-deficient tumors listed by TCRdb under 2017. The study in broad terms: Between September 2013 and September 2016, the trial enrolled 86 consecutive patients with approximately 11 mismatch repair-deficient cancer types, every one of whom had been previously treated and was progressing. Deep sequencing of TCR CDR3 regions was used to track tumor-associated T cell clones in peripheral blood of patients responding to PD-1 blockade.

The library came from the immunoSEQ multiplex PCR assay. TCRdb took over this immuneACCESS table, retaining in-frame rearrangements with V and J assigned. Such tables are incomplete; in checked studies, under half of the missing clones stem from an unresolved V gene, and the remainder is unexplained. The table for this sample lists 56,000 or so clones; approximately 84% of them were counted only once. The top ten clonotypes cover roughly 8.7% of the sample. Study-wide conclusions, independent of this receptor: Clones residing in the tumor, which were often undetectable in blood before treatment, expanded quickly after pembrolizumab and then contracted, generally before radiologic responses.

For each enrolled patient, mismatch repair deficiency was established using either polymerase chain reaction or immunohistochemistry. TCR sequencing was performed for a few patients who responded to pembrolizumab therapy. The phase II trial prospectively evaluated PD-1 blockade with pembrolizumab in advanced mismatch repair-deficient cancers, independent of tissue of origin. Peripheral blood T cell samples were serially collected before and at multiple times after PD-1 blockade was started. The timing of each blood sample was reported as weeks after the first dose of pembrolizumab. The V and J ends are trimmed by 5 bases and 7 bases, leaving 8 bases between them. The CDR3 runs 11 amino acids, cysteine and phenylalanine included. Only the CDR3 portion is preserved as DNA: 33 bases, with reading frame beginning at the first base. Based on the germline V gene, the CDR1 and CDR2 sequences are SGHAT and FQNNGV.

The chain is assembled from TRBV11-2 and TRBJ2-5; the D gene is perhaps TRBD2, from 5 matching bases. The source material was peripheral blood, sampled 20 weeks after starting pembrolizumab. The sequence derives from an adult with mismatch repair-deficient cancer. The sequenced DNA: TGTGCCAGCAGCGCCGCGGGGACCCAGTACTTC. Its translation is CASSAAGTQYF.